This T cell receptor beta chain derives from a study of T cell responses to AZD1222 COVID-19 vaccine. Broader study findings: Only five to seven individuals given AZD1222 were seropositive at baseline. Nearly half of unique spike-specific TCRs reportedly avoided B.1.351 and B.1.1.7 mutated regions. Repertoire collection took place solely once the T cell response had peaked. Spike-specific TCRs gained breadth and depth after people received two AZD1222 doses.

Method: immunoSEQ multiplex PCR; TCRdb's copy keeps in-frame clones and lacks some. The data show some 99,000 clones, with 80% to 90% seen just once and roughly 4.4% held by the top ten. The V gene end was trimmed by 2 bases and the J gene end by 7 bases; junction bases not matched to a gene: 20. CDR1 is MNHEY and CDR2 is SVGEGT in the germline V gene. The CDR3 is made up of 18 amino acids. Only one count was recorded for this clone. Its antigen is not identified. The TCR sequence derives from an adult who received the AZD1222 COVID-19 vaccine. This rearrangement joins TRBV6-2 or TRBV6-3 to TRBJ2-7; 7 bases align to TRBD1. Sample: peripheral blood, taken 28 days after the second AZD1222 dose. The CDR3 sequence is CASSYPARPWTGSGEQYF. CDR3 nucleotides: TGTGCCAGCAGTTACCCCGCCCGACCATGGACAGGTTCGGGAGAGCAGTACTTC.